The 23 T cell receptor beta chains below were found in one sample sequenced in a study of cytomegalovirus exposure and HLA in healthy donors. The primer mix had 60 Vbeta and 13 Jbeta primers. TCRdb's table, derived via immunoSEQ multiplex PCR, lists solely in-frame clones and lacks some. The repertoire holds around 260,000 clones, with about four fifths as singletons. The sample was PBMCs. All receptors come from a girl aged 2-10 years in good health and CMV-seronegative.

The genes are TRBV7-8 and TRBJ1-5; D is undetermined. Germline assignment: CDR1 SGHVS and CDR2 FQNEAQ. V shed 1 base and J shed 2 bases, with 6 bases lying between them. This CDR3 has 14 residues. Here the CDR3 DNA reads TGTGCCAGCAGCTTAGTTCGCGGCAATCAGCCCCAGCATTTT. Its translation is CASSLVRGNQPQHF.

The V gene is TRBV7-9, the J gene TRBJ2-5, with 9 positions matching TRBD2. Germline assignment: CDR1 SEHNR and CDR2 FQNEAQ (reference sequence). CDR3 length: 13 residues. Trimming at V came to 5 bases and at J to 9 bases, leaving 7 bases not matched to a gene. The DNA of the CDR3 is TGTGCCAGCAGCGGGACTAGCCCCCCGGCCCAGTACTTC. As protein: CASSGTSPPAQYF.

The CDR3 reads CASGQYYGYTF. The CDR3 DNA sequence: TGTGCCAGCGGTCAGTACTATGGCTACACCTTC. The chain joins TRBV6-5 to TRBJ1-2; D is ambiguous. The CDR3 covers 11 residues. CDR1 is MNHEY and CDR2 is SVGAGI in the germline V gene. Trimming left V 8 bases short and J 3 bases short, with 7 bases between.

This clone came up once. The chain couples TRBV29-1 to TRBJ2-3; D possibly corresponds to TRBD2 (6 bases). This CDR3 comprises 13 residues. Germline CDR1 and CDR2: SQVTM and ANQGSEA. V was shortened by 8 bases and J by 4 bases, with 16 bases between the two germline ends. The CDR3 here is CSPTRWGADTQYF. The CDR3 DNA is TGCAGCCCGACCCGGTGGGGGGCAGATACGCAGTATTTT.

This sequence joins TRBV6-1 and TRBJ1-2, with 7 bases fitting TRBD1. Germline V gene sequence: CDR1 MNHNS, CDR2 SASEGT. The CDR3 consists of 18 residues. After removal of 2 bases from V and 4 bases from J, the junction contained 16 bases not matched to a gene. This CDR3 reads CASSEQLQGGSGGYGYTF. In DNA, the CDR3 is TGTGCCAGCAGTGAACAACTCCAAGGGGGCAGCGGTGGCTATGGCTACACCTTC.

This clone has a handful of counts. The chain joins TRBV6-5 to TRBJ2-7; the D is unclear. CDR1 is MNHEY and CDR2 is SVGAGI in the germline V gene. Trimming took off 5 bases at V and 7 bases at J, with 15 bases between the two ends. The CDR3 loop spans 13 amino acids. CDR3 nucleotide sequence: TGTGCCAGCAGTCTTTTGACTGGAAGTGAGCAGTACTTC. The encoded protein is CASSLLTGSEQYF.

The chain combines TRBV7-9 with TRBJ2-7, with 11 bases matching TRBD2. The CDR3 has 14 residues. With 6 bases clipped from V and 2 bases from J, the junction kept 3 bases outside the gene matches. The germline CDR1 and CDR2 sequences are SEHNR and FQNEAQ (reference sequence). CDR3 DNA: TGTGCCAGCAGGACTAGCGGGGCACCCTACGAGCAGTACTTC. This sequence encodes CASRTSGAPYEQYF.

CDR3 nucleotides: TGTGCCAGCAGCTCCGATTCGGGACAGGGGGCTCGCACAGATACGCAGTATTTT. Translated: CASSSDSGQGARTDTQYF. The V call is TRBV5-4, the J call TRBJ2-3, with 12 bases matching TRBD1. Losses at the gene ends were 3 bases for V and 1 base for J; bases not matched to a gene: 9. The germline gives CDR1 SGHNT, CDR2 YYREEE (reference sequence). The CDR3 is 18 amino acids.

The rearrangement uses TRBV28 and TRBJ1-2; 9 bases line up with TRBD1. CDR1 is MDHEN and CDR2 is SYDVKM in the germline V gene. V trimming: 5 bases; J trimming: 4 bases; junction bases outside the gene matches: 8. The CDR3 has 15 amino acids. The CDR3: CASSPRDRDGYGYTF. DNA of the CDR3: TGTGCCAGCAGTCCCCGGGACAGGGATGGCTATGGCTACACCTTC.

This clone was counted a single time. This chain links TRBV19 with TRBJ2-5; 9 positions match TRBD2. This CDR3 contains 15 residues. V lost 5 bases and J lost 1; bases outside the gene matches: 5. Germline values: CDR1 LNHDA, CDR2 SQIVND (reference sequence). CDR3 sequence reads: CASSPERGVQETQYF. CDR3 DNA: TGTGCCAGTAGTCCCGAGCGGGGGGTCCAAGAGACCCAGTACTTC.

In regard to this clone: An end of the junction does not agree with germline; a read error may underlie this. The rearrangement links TRBV15 to TRBJ2-1; the match to TRBD2 covers 11 bases. The germline V gene encodes CDR1 LNHNV and CDR2 YYDKDF (reference sequence). CDR3 length equals 17 residues. This chain's CDR3 is CATRRGPSGRSYNEQFF. CDR3 bases: TGTGCCACCAGAAGAGGCCCTAGCGGGAGGTCCTACAATGAGCAGTTCTTC.

V gene TRBV7-7 combines with J gene TRBJ1-5, with 7 bases lining up with TRBD1. With 5 bases clipped from V and 4 bases from J, the junction kept 11 bases outside the gene matches. This CDR3 is 16 amino acids long. The germline gives CDR1 SSHAT, CDR2 FNYEAQ (reference sequence). The CDR3 protein is CASSPALDRANQPQHF. In DNA, the CDR3 is TGTGCCAGCAGCCCTGCTCTTGACAGGGCAAATCAGCCCCAGCATTTT. Supplemented by reference TRBV7-7 and TRBJ1-5, the full variable domain reads GAGVSQSPRYKVTKRGQDVTLRCDPISSHATLYWYQQALGQGPEFLTYFNYEAQPDKSGLPSDRFSAERPEGSISTLTIQRTEQRDSAMYRCASSPALDRANQPQHFGDGTRLSIL.

J is TRBJ2-7 and V is TRBV5-6; 7 nucleotides align to TRBD1. Germline assignment: CDR1 SGHDT and CDR2 YYEEEE. V dropped 4 bases and J dropped 0; count of bases not matched to a gene: 13. This CDR3 is built from 17 residues. The CDR3 nucleotides read TGTGCCAGCAGCCCCCCCACCCGGGACAGCTACTCCTACGAGCAGTACTTC. Protein product: CASSPPTRDSYSYEQYF.

This chain links TRBV29-1 with TRBJ2-1; 12 bases match TRBD2. The V gene's germline CDR1 is SQVTM and CDR2 ANQGSEA. This CDR3 comprises 13 residues. V lost 7 bases to trimming and J lost 7 bases; unmatched junction nucleotides: 5. The CDR3 loop reads CSGLAGVLNEQFF. DNA for the CDR3: TGCAGCGGACTAGCGGGAGTTTTAAATGAGCAGTTCTTC.

The J gene is TRBJ1-2, the V gene TRBV27, with 7 nucleotides matching TRBD1. CDR1 and CDR2 from the germline V gene are MNHEY and SMNVEV (reference sequence). CDR3 length: 16 residues. Unmatched junction bases numbered 17, after V lost 5 bases and J lost 8 bases. DNA of the CDR3: TGTGCCAGCAGTAGTTTAGGGGGCACAGGTTTCCGGGGCTACACCTTC. The encoded protein is CASSSLGGTGFRGYTF.

The chain uses TRBV5-1 and TRBJ2-2; D perhaps matches TRBD2 (6 bases). The CDR3 totals 15 residues. The V end lost 0 bases, the J end lost 5 bases, and 11 bases lay between the germline ends. Germline loops: CDR1 SGHRS, CDR2 YFSETQ. CDR3: CASSLGDLATGELFF. The CDR3 nucleotides are TGCGCCAGCAGCTTGGGCGACCTAGCGACCGGGGAGCTGTTTTTT. Together with reference TRBV5-1 and TRBJ2-2, the CDR3 gives the full variable domain: KAGVTQTPRYLIKTRGQQVTLSCSPISGHRSVSWYQQTPGQGLQFLFEYFSETQRNKGNFPGRFSGRQFSNSRSEMNVSTLELGDSALYLCASSLGDLATGELFFGEGSRLTVL.

The chain links TRBV7-9 to TRBJ1-5; unclear D gene. V lost 1 base to trimming and J lost 3 bases, with 10 bases between them. Germline CDR1 and CDR2: SEHNR and FQNEAQ (reference sequence). The CDR3 is 15 residues long. The CDR3 loop reads CASSLGTQSNQPQHF. CDR3 coding DNA: TGTGCCAGCAGCTTAGGGACTCAATCCAATCAGCCCCAGCATTTT.

The gene calls are TRBV7-9 and TRBJ2-5; no firm D call. Germline loops: CDR1 SEHNR, CDR2 FQNEAQ (reference sequence). The CDR3 length is 13 residues. V was clipped by 8 bases and J by 2 bases, with 12 bases between them. In DNA form, the CDR3 reads TGTGCCAGCGCGAGCCCGGGTCAAGAGACCCAGTACTTC. Residues: CASASPGQETQYF.

Concerning this clone itself: The junction shows a germline mismatch at one end, possibly a read error. The V and J genes are TRBV7-9 and TRBJ1-4; 8 nucleotides agree with TRBD1. The CDR3 has 15 amino acids. CDR1 is SEHNR, CDR2 FQNEAQ, per germline (reference sequence). The CDR3 reads CSSSPSTGVNEKLFF. DNA for the CDR3: TGTTCCAGCAGCCCCTCGACAGGGGTTAATGAAAAACTGTTTTTT.

In DNA, the CDR3 is TGTGCCAGCAGCCCCCGACTAGCGGGTGACACAGATACGCAGTATTTT. The encoded protein is CASSPRLAGDTDTQYF. The V gene is TRBV7-6, the J gene TRBJ2-3, with TRBD2 matching 10 bases. The CDR3 has 16 amino acids. The V segment lost 5 bases and the J segment 2 bases; nucleotides outside the gene matches: 7. Looked up from germline, CDR1 is SGHVS and CDR2 is FNYEAQ.

The chain links TRBV27 to TRBJ2-7; tentative D call: TRBD2 (6 bases). CDR1 MNHEY and CDR2 SMNVEV come from the germline V gene (reference sequence). V gave up 5 bases and J gave up 6 bases, with 23 bases separating them. The CDR3 has 16 amino acids. CDR3 in DNA: TGTGCCAGCAGTCCCCGGGGAGGTGTGGTTGCGGGCGAGCAGTACTTC. It codes for CASSPRGGVVAGEQYF.

This CDR3 is CATSRLAGSSYNEQFF. CDR3 bases: TGTGCCACCAGCAGACTAGCGGGCTCCTCCTACAATGAGCAGTTCTTC. V usage is TRBV15 and J usage is TRBJ2-1; 8 positions agree with TRBD2. Germline-derived CDR1 and CDR2 are LNHNV and YYDKDF (reference sequence). With 2 bases clipped from V and 0 bases from J, the junction kept 3 bases outside the gene matches. This CDR3 spans 16 amino acids.

This chain uses TRBV6-6 with TRBJ1-2, with TRBD1 as a possible D gene (6 bases). Deletions cut 4 bases from V and 4 bases from J, with 10 bases between. The CDR3 loop spans 13 amino acids. Germline V gene data show CDR1 as MNHNY and CDR2 as SVGAGI (reference sequence). CDR3 bases: TGTGCCAGCAGTTTTAAACAGGGCTATGGCTACACCTTC. This sequence encodes CASSFKQGYGYTF.